This TCR beta chain was sequenced for a study of blood T cell repertoires in COVID-19. Study at large: From the United States, Italy and Spain came samples of acute and convalescent COVID-19. T cells, B-cell-depleted T cells, or PBMCs provided the cDNA or gDNA that served as material.

Patients from Seattle were sampled longitudinally, starting during active infection. The protocol was immunoSEQ multiplex PCR, while the TCRdb copy is restricted to in-frame clones and leaves out a portion. The data hold approximately 99,000 clones, with around 90% observed a single time. The trim removed 4 bases at V and 3 bases at J, leaving 5 bases unmatched. The CDR3 runs to 14 residues. Germline V gives CDR1 LGHDT, CDR2 YNNKEL (reference sequence). Material for sequencing was peripheral blood. This chain connects TRBV3-1 (or the pseudogene TRBV3-2) to TRBJ1-2; the match to TRBD1 covers 7 bases. The TCR was taken from a man in his forties or fifties with COVID-19, enrolled during active disease. In nucleotides, the CDR3 is TGTGCCAGCAGCCTGACCGGGACAGACTATGGCTACACCTTC. Amino acid sequence: CASSLTGTDYGYTF.